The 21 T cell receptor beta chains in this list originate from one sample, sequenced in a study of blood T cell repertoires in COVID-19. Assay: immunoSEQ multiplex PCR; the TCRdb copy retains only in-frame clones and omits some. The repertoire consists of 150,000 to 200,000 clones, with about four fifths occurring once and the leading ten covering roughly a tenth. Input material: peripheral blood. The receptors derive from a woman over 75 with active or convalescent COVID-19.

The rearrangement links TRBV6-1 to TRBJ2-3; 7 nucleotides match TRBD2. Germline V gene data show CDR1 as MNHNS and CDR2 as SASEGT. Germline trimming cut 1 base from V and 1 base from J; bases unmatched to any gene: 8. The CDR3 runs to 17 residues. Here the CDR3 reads CASSEGVGGRGTDTQYF. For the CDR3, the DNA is TGTGCCAGCAGTGAAGGGGTTGGCGGGAGAGGCACAGATACGCAGTATTTT.

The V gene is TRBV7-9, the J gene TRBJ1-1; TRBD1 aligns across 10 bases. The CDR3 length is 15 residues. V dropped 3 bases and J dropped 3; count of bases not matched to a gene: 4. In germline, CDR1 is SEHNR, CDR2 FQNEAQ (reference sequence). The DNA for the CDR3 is TGTGCCAGCAGCTTCTCGACAGGGGGCTACACTGAAGCTTTCTTT. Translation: CASSFSTGGYTEAFF.

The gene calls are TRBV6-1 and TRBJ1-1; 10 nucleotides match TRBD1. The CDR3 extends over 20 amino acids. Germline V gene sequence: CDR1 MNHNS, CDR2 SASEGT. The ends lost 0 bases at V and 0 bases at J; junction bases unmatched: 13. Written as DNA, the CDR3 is TGTGCCAGCAGTGAAGCACCGGGACAGGGGTTTGTGTCCGTGAACACTGAAGCTTTCTTT. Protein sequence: CASSEAPGQGFVSVNTEAFF.

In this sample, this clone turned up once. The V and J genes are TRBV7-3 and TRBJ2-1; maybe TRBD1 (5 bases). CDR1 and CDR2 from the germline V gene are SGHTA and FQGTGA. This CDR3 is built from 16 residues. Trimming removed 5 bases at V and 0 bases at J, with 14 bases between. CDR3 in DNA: TGTGCCAGCAGCCCCCACCCCCAGGGCTCCTACAATGAGCAGTTCTTC. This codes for CASSPHPQGSYNEQFF.

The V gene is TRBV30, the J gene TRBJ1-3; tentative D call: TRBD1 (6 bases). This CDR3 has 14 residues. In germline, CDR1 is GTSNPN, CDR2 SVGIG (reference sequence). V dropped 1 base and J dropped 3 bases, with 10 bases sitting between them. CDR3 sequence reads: CAWSGGGGGNTIYF. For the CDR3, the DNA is TGTGCCTGGAGTGGGGGGGGCGGTGGAAACACCATATATTTT.

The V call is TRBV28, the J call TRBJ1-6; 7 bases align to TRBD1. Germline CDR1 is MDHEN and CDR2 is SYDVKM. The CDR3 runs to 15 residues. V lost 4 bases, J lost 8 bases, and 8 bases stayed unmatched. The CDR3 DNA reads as TGTGCCAGCAGTTCAGGGGGATACGTGTATTCACCCCTCCACTTT. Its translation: CASSSGGYVYSPLHF. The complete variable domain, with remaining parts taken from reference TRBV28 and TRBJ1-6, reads DVKVTQSSRYLVKRTGEKVFLECVQDMDHENMFWYRQDPGLGLRLIYFSYDVKMKEKGDIPEGYSVSREKKERFSLILESASTNQTSMYLCASSSGGYVYSPLHFGNGTRLTVT.

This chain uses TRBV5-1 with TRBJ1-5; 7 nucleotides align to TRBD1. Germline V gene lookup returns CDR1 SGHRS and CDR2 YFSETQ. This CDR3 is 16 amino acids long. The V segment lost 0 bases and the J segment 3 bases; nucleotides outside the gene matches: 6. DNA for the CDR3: TGCGCCAGCAGCTTGGGCGACAGGGCAAACAATCAGCCCCAGCATTTT. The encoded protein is CASSLGDRANNQPQHF. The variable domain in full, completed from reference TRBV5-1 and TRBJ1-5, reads KAGVTQTPRYLIKTRGQQVTLSCSPISGHRSVSWYQQTPGQGLQFLFEYFSETQRNKGNFPGRFSGRQFSNSRSEMNVSTLELGDSALYLCASSLGDRANNQPQHFGDGTRLSIL.

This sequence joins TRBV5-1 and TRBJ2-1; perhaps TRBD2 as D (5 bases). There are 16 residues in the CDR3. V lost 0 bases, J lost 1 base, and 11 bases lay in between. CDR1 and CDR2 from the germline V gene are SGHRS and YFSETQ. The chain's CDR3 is CASSLELAPSYNEQFF. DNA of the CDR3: TGCGCCAGCAGCTTGGAGCTAGCACCGTCCTACAATGAGCAGTTCTTC.

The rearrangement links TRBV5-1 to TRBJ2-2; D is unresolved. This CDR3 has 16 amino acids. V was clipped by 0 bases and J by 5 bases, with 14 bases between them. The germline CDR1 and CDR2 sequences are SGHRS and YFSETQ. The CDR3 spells CASSLGSQRRTGELFF. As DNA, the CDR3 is TGCGCCAGCAGCTTGGGTTCCCAGCGTAGGACCGGGGAGCTGTTTTTT.

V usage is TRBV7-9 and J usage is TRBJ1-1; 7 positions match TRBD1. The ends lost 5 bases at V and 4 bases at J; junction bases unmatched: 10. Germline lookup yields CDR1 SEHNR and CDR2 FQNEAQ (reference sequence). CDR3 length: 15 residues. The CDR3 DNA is TGTGCCAGCAGCCCGGCTGACAGGGTTATCACTGAAGCTTTCTTT. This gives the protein CASSPADRVITEAFF.

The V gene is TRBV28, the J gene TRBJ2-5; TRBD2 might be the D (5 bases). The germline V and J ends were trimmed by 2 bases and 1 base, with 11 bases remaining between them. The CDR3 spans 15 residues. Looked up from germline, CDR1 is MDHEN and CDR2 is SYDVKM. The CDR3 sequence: CASSLSREFQETQYF. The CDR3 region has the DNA TGTGCCAGCAGTTTAAGCCGGGAATTCCAAGAGACCCAGTACTTC. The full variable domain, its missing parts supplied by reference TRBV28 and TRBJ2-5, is DVKVTQSSRYLVKRTGEKVFLECVQDMDHENMFWYRQDPGLGLRLIYFSYDVKMKEKGDIPEGYSVSREKKERFSLILESASTNQTSMYLCASSLSREFQETQYFGPGTRLLVL.

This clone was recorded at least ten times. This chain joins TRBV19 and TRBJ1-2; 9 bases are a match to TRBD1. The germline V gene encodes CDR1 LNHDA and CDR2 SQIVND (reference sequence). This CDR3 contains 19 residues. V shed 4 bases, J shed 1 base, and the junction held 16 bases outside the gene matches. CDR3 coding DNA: TGTGCCAGTAGTACGTTAACCGGGACAGGGAATACCCTTAACTATGGCTACACCTTC. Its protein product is CASSTLTGTGNTLNYGYTF.

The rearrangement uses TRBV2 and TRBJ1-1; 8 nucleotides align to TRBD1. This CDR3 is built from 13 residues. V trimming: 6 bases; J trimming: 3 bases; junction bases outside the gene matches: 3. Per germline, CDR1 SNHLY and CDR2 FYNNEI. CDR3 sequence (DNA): TGTGCCAGCAGGACGACAGGGGACACTGAAGCTTTCTTT. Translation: CASRTTGDTEAFF.

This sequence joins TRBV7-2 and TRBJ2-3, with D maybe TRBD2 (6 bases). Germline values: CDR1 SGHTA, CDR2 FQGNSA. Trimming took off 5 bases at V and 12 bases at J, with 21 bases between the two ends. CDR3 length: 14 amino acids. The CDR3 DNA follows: TGTGCCAGCAGCCCCAGTGGCCGGGACTGGGGACAGTATTTT. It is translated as CASSPSGRDWGQYF.

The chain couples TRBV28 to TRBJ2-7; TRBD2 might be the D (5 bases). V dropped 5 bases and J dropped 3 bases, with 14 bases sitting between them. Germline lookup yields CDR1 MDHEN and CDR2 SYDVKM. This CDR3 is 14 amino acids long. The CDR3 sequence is CASSTLGGYYEQYF. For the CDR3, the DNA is TGTGCCAGCAGTACCCTCGGAGGATACTACGAGCAGTACTTC.

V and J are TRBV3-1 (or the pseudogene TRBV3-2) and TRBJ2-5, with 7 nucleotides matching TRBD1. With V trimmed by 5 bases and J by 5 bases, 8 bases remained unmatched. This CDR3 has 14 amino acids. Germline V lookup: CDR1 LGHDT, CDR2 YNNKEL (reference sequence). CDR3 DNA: TGTGCCAGCAGCAGCAGGGGGTACGGGGAGACCCAGTACTTC. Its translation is CASSSRGYGETQYF.

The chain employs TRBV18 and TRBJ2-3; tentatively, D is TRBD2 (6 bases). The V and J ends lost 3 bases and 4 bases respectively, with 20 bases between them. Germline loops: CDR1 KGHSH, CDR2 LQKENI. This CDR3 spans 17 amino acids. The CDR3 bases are TGTGCCAGCTCACCCACAGGTTTGACCGGGAGTGCAGATACGCAGTATTTT. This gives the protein CASSPTGLTGSADTQYF.

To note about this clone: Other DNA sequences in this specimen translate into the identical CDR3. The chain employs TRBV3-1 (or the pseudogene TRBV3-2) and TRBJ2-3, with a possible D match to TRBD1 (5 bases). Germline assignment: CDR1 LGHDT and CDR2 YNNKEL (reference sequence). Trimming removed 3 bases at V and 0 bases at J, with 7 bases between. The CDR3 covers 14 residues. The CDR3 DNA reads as TGTGCCAGCAGCCACAGGGTGAGCACAGATACGCAGTATTTT. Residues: CASSHRVSTDTQYF.

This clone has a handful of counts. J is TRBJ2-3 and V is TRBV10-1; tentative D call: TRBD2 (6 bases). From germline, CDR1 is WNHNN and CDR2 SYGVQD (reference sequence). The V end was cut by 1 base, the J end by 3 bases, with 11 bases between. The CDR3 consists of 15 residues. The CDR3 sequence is CASSEYPGETDTQYF. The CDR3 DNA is TGCGCCAGCAGTGAGTACCCGGGAGAGACAGATACGCAGTATTTT.

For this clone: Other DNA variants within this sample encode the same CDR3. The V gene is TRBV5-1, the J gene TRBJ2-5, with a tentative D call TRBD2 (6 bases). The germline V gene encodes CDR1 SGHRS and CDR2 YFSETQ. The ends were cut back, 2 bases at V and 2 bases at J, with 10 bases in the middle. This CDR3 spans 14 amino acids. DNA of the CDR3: TGCGCCAGCAGCTTATCTAGCGTACAAGAGACCCAGTACTTC. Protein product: CASSLSSVQETQYF.

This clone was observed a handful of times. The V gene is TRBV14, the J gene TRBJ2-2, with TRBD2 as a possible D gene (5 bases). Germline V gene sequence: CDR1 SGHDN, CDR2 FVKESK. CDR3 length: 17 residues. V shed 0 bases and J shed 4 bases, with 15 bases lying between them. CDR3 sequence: CASSQEGGFRGTGELFF. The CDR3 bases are TGTGCCAGCAGCCAAGAGGGCGGGTTTAGAGGCACCGGGGAGCTGTTTTTT.